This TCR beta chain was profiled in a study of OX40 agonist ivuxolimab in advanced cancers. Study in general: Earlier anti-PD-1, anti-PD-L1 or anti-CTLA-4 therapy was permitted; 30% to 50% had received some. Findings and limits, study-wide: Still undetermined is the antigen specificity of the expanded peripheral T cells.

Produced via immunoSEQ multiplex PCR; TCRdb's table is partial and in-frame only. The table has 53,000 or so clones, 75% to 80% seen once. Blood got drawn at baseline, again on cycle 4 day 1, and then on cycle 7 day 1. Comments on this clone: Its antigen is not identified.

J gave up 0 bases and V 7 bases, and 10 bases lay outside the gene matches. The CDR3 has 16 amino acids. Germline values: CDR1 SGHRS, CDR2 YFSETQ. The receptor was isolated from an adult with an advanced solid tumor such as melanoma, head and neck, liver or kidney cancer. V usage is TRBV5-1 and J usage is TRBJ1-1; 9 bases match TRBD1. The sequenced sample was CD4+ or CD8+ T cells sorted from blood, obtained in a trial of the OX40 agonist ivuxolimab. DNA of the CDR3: TGCGCCAGCCAAGAGGGACAGGGCGGGATGAACACTGAAGCTTTCTTT. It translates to CASQEGQGGMNTEAFF.